What follows are 9 T cell receptor beta chains derived from one specimen sequenced in a study of Graves' ophthalmopathy and Graves' hyperthyroidism. Amplification from RNA transcripts yielded the TCR beta CDR3 regions. First-round RT-PCR used HTBI primers; second-round multiplex PCR followed. Using its own MiXCR run on the multiplex PCR reads, TCRdb lists one record per CDR3 protein. There are roughly 480,000 distinct CDR3 sequences in the sample; about an eighth occur only once, and approximately 9.8% lies in the top ten. The source material was blood. These receptors originate from a woman in her twenties or thirties with Graves' ophthalmopathy.

The genes are TRBV6-1 and TRBJ2-7; the D call may be TRBD1 or TRBD2 (5 bases each). CDR1 and CDR2 (germline): MNHNS, SASEGT. This CDR3 spans 14 amino acids. Trimming removed 4 bases from V and 6 bases from J, with 16 bases in between. CDR3 nucleotide sequence: TGTGCCAGCAGTGGGGGGACGGGTACGGGCGAGCAGTACTTC. This translates into CASSGGTGTGEQYF.

This clonotype has a count of ten or more. The rearrangement uses TRBV2 and TRBJ1-2, with unresolved D. V lost 2 bases to trimming and J lost 6 bases, with 7 bases between them. The CDR3 consists of 12 residues. Germline V gene sequence: CDR1 SNHLY, CDR2 FYNNEI. Here the CDR3 DNA reads TGTGCCAGCAGTGAAATACGAAATGGCTACACCTTC. It yields the protein CASSEIRNGYTF.

The table lists this clonotype with many counts. The chain has TRBV29-1 and TRBJ1-1; a weak D match, TRBD1 (5 bases). From germline, CDR1 is SQVTM and CDR2 ANQGSEA. Trimming took off 6 bases at V and 0 bases at J, with 14 bases between the two ends. The CDR3 length is 14 residues. Written as DNA, the CDR3 is TGCAGCGTCATGGGGGGACGGGTGAACACTGAAGCTTTCTTT. Translated: CSVMGGRVNTEAFF. The entire variable domain, with the rest obtained from reference TRBV29-1 and TRBJ1-1, is as follows: SAVISQKPSRDICQRGTSLTIQCQVDSQVTMMFWYRQQPGQSLTLIATANQGSEATYESGFVIDKFPISRPNLTFSTLTVSNMSPEDSSIYLCSVMGGRVNTEAFFGQGTRLTVV.

The sample holds many counts of this clonotype. V is TRBV15 and J is TRBJ2-5; D possibly corresponds to TRBD1 (6 bases). The CDR3 covers 15 residues. Trimming cost V 0 bases and J 2 bases, with 10 bases left between them. Germline assignment: CDR1 LNHNV and CDR2 YYDKDF (reference sequence). In DNA, the CDR3 is TGTGCCACCAGCAGAGATACTGACAGGCAAGAGACCCAGTACTTC. It yields the protein CATSRDTDRQETQYF.

Ten or more counts support this clonotype. V and J are TRBV3-1 and TRBJ2-7; D gene unclear. V lost 8 bases and J 2 bases, leaving 7 bases between the germline ends. Germline V gene lookup returns CDR1 LGHDT and CDR2 YNNKEL (reference sequence). The length of the CDR3 is 11 residues. Here the CDR3 DNA reads TGTGCCAGCGGGATGACCTACGAGCAGTACTTC. This gives the protein CASGMTYEQYF.

There are many counts of this clonotype. The chain carries TRBV14 and TRBJ1-1; 7 bases line up with TRBD1. Trimming at V came to 2 bases and at J to 4 bases, leaving 1 base not matched to a gene. The length of the CDR3 is 13 residues. Germline values: CDR1 SGHDN, CDR2 FVKESK. The CDR3 loop is CASSQYRGTEAFF. Here the CDR3 DNA reads TGTGCCAGCAGCCAATACAGGGGCACTGAAGCTTTCTTT. The variable domain in full, with the rest retrieved from reference TRBV14 and TRBJ1-1, is EAGVTQFPSHSVIEKGQTVTLRCDPISGHDNLYWYRRVMGKEIKFLLHFVKESKQDESGMPNNRFLAERTGGTYSTLKVQPAELEDSGVYFCASSQYRGTEAFFGQGTRLTVV.

This clonotype came up many times. The gene calls are TRBV6-5 and TRBJ2-5; either TRBD1 or TRBD2 may fit D (7 bases each). Germline CDR1 is MNHEY and CDR2 is SVGAGI. The CDR3 runs 13 residues. V lost 6 bases and J 5 bases, leaving 13 bases between the germline ends. The CDR3 loop reads CASRQGGKETQYF. For the CDR3, the DNA is TGTGCCAGCAGGCAGGGGGGGAAGGAGACCCAGTACTTC.

This clonotype was recorded at least ten times. The genes are TRBV20-1 and TRBJ2-7; D gene uncertain. CDR3 length: 13 amino acids. Germline V CDR1 and CDR2: DFQATT, SNEGSKA (reference sequence). Deletions cut 3 bases from V and 0 bases from J, with 9 bases between. This CDR3 reads CSARGVYSYEQYF. The CDR3 nucleotides are TGCAGTGCTAGGGGCGTTTACTCCTACGAGCAGTACTTC.

With respect to this clonotype: A much larger clone lies a single base off, so this may be a read error. This chain uses TRBV6-1 with TRBJ2-2; TRBD2 agrees at 10 bases. In germline, CDR1 is MNHNS, CDR2 SASEGT. The CDR3 has 14 residues. The CDR3 DNA reads as TGTGCCTGCAGTCAGCTAGCGGGAGCCGGGGAGCTGTTTTTT. This encodes CACSQLAGAGELFF.